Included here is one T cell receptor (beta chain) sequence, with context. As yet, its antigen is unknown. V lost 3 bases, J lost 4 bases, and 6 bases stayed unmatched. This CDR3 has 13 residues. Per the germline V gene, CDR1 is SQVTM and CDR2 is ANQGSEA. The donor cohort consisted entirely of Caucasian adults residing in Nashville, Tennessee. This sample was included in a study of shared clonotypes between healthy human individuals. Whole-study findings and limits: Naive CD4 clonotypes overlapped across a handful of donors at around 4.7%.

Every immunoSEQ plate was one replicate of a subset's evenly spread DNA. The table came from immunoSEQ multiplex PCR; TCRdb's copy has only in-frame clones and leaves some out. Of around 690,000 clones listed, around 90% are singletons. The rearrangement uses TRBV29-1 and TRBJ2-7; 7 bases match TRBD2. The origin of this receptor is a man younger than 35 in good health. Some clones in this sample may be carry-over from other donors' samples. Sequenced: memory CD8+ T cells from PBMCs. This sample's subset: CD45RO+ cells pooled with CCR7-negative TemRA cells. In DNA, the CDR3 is TGCAGCGTTGACCTAGCGGACGGATACGAGCAGTACTTC. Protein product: CSVDLADGYEQYF.